This is a list of T cell receptor beta chains from one sample in a study of blood T cells in healthy people across ages. TCRdb recomputed calls from the 5' RACE reads with MiXCR, one row per CDR3 protein. The sample holds 350,000 to 450,000 distinct CDR3 sequences, about 52% seen once. Sequencing was done on a sample of blood. Receptors were obtained from a man in his 60s in good health. Each CDR3 is given with its conserved first and last residue. Fields, in order: CDR3 length, V gene, CDR3 protein.

>15|TRBV12-3/TRBV12-4
CASSLGSGGANTQYF
>13|TRBV25-1
CASSGRAGSPLHF
>15|TRBV12-3/TRBV12-4
CASSPGRRSGSPLHF
>16|TRBV11-2
CASSLLTGRRDENLFF
>15|TRBV5-1
CASSLSGGQYNEQYF
>15|TRBV7-3
CASSLFAGVGDTQYF
>13|TRBV28
CASSLRGDSPLHF
>13|TRBV24-1
CATSDPNSYEQYF
>11|TRBV29-1
CSVQGSGELFF
>15|TRBV7-2
CASSGQGRNLGGYTF
>13|TRBV27
CATQGANSYEQYF
>13|TRBV15
CATGRGSTDTQYF
>16|TRBV24-1
CATSEPTGGRVNEQYF
>14|TRBV28
CASSPAGTKNIQYF
>12|TRBV20-1
CSARRSGTGQFF
>14|TRBV29-1
CSADTGGRNYGYTF
>16|TRBV7-2
CASSLDGGAKTYEQYF
>13|TRBV12-5
CASSSSYNSPLHF
>16|TRBV15
CATSRDTGTGDEKLFF
>15|TRBV27
CASSLGQGRVWGYTF
>15|TRBV6-5
CASSYEGLGIAEQYF
>15|TRBV9
CASTRGAGSKETQYF
>18|TRBV29-1
CSVILRGTRYSGANVLTF
>16|TRBV7-2
CASSLAAGGSTDTQYF
>14|TRBV5-1
CASSLGDGQETQYF
>15|TRBV12-3/TRBV12-4
CASSRDLSMNTEAFF
>15|TRBV6-5
CASMAGQGLSYEQYF
>14|TRBV6-1
CASSEFPGNQPQHF
>14|TRBV28
CASIPRGNQETQYF
>15|TRBV25-1
CASSGLNRWSYEQYF
>11|TRBV12-3/TRBV12-4
CASSSQRSYTF
>16|TRBV4-3
CASSQVRVILNTEAFF
>15|TRBV7-8
CASSPPQGFSYGQYF
>13|TRBV7-2
CASSGNRGREQYF
>13|TRBV6-1
CASSIRDFYGYTF
>13|TRBV9
CASSVGGQDTQYF
>19|TRBV4-1
CASSQADGDRESGANVLTF
>12|TRBV7-2
CASSHGQVEQFF
>12|TRBV7-8
CASSIGLYGYTF
>15|TRBV9
CASSVAPSGSIEQYF
>14|TRBV20-1
CSARDLAGTSEQFF
>15|TRBV28
CASSLNRKSSYEQYF
>16|TRBV28
CASSTPAAGDPDTQYF
>14|TRBV11-1
CASSWGFDTDTQYF
>14|TRBV5-8
CASSVSGRADTQYF
>14|TRBV28
CASSAAGSNQPQHF
>13|TRBV6-5
CASSWAARYEQYF
>14|TRBV7-2
CASSLLPSSGEQYF
>15|TRBV5-4
CASSWRGQGNSPLHF
>18|TRBV20-1
CSATKLNRSGSSYNEQFF
>15|TRBV6-2/TRBV6-3
CASRTGTGGYNEQYF